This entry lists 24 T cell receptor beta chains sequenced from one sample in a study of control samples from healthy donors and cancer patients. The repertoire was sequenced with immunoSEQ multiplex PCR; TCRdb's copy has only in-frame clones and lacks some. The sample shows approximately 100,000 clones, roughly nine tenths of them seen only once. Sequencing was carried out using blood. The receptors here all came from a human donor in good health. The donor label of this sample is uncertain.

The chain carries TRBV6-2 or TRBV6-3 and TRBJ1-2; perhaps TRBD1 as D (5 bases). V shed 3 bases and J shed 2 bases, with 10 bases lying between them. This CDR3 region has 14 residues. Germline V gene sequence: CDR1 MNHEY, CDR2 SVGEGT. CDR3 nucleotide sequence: TGTGCCAGCAGTTATAGAGACAGAAACTATGGCTACACCTTC. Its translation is CASSYRDRNYGYTF.

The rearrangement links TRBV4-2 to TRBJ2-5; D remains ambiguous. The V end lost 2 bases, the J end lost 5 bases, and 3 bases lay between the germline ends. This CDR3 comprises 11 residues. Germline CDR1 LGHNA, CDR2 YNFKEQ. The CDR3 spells CASSQRETQYF. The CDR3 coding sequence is TGTGCCAGCAGCCAACGGGAGACCCAGTACTTC.

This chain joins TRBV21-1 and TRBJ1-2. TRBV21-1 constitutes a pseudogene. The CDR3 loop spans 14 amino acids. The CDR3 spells CASSPPGVGYGYTF. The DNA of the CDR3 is TGTGCCAGCAGCCCCCCGGGGGTTGGGTATGGCTACACCTTC.

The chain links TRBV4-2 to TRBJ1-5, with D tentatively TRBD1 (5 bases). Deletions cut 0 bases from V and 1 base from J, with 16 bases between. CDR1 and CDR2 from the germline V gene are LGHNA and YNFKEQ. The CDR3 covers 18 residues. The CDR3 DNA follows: TGTGCCAGCAGCCAAGATCACCCGGAGGGACTCAGCAATCAGCCCCAGCATTTT. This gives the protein CASSQDHPEGLSNQPQHF.

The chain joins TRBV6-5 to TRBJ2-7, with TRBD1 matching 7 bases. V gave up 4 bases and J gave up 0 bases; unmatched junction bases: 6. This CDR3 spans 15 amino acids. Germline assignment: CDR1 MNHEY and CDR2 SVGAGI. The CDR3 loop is CASSWTGKGSYEQYF. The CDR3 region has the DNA TGTGCCAGCAGTTGGACAGGAAAGGGCTCCTACGAGCAGTACTTC.

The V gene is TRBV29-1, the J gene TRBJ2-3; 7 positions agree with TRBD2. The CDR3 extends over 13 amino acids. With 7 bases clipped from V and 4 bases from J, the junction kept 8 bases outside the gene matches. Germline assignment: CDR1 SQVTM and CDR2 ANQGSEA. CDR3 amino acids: CSAGREVADTQYF. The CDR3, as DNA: TGCAGCGCGGGACGGGAGGTAGCAGATACGCAGTATTTT.

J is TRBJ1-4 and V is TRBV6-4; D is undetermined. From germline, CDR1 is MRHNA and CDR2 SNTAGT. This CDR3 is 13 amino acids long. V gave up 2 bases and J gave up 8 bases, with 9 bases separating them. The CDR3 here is CASSDREGEKLFF. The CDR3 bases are TGTGCCAGCAGTGACAGGGAAGGAGAAAAACTGTTTTTT.

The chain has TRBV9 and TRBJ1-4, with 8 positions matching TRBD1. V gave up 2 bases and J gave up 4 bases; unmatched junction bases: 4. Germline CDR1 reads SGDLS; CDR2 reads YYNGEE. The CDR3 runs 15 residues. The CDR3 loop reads CASSVGTGYNEKLFF. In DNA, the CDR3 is TGTGCCAGCAGCGTGGGGACAGGTTATAATGAAAAACTGTTTTTT.

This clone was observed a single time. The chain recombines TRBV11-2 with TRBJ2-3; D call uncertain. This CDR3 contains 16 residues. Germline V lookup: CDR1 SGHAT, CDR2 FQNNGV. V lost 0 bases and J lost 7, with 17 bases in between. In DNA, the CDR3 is TGTGCCAGCAGCTTAGATCGCCTCCCGTCCCTCTATACGCAGTATTTT. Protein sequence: CASSLDRLPSLYTQYF.

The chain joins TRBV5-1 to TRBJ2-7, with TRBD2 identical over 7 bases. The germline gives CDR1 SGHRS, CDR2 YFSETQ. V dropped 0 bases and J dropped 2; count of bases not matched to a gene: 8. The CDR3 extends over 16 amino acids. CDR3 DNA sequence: TGCGCCAGCAGCTTGGCCACGGGGGGATGGCCCTACGAGCAGTACTTC. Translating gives CASSLATGGWPYEQYF. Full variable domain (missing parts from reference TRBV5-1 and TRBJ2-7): KAGVTQTPRYLIKTRGQQVTLSCSPISGHRSVSWYQQTPGQGLQFLFEYFSETQRNKGNFPGRFSGRQFSNSRSEMNVSTLELGDSALYLCASSLATGGWPYEQYFGPGTRLTVT.

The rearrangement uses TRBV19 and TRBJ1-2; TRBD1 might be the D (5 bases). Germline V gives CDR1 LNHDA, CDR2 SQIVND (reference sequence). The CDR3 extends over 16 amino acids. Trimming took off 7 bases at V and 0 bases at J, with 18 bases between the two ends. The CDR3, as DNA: TGTGCCAGTACCCCAGACAGTAGCCCCGCTAACTATGGCTACACCTTC. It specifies CASTPDSSPANYGYTF.

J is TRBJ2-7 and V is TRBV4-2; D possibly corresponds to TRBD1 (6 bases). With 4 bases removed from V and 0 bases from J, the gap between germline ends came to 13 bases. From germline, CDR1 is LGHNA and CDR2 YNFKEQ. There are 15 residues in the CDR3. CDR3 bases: TGTGCCAGCAGCCGCCACCGGGACAACTCCTACGAGCAGTACTTC. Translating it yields CASSRHRDNSYEQYF.

CDR3 residues: CASSPRTGVRNSPLHF. The CDR3 DNA sequence: TGTGCCAGCTCACCTAGAACAGGGGTAAGAAATTCACCCCTCCACTTT. The chain is built from TRBV18 and TRBJ1-6; 7 bases match TRBD1. J lost 7 bases, V lost 3 bases, and 9 bases had no gene match. The CDR3 contains 16 residues. Per germline, CDR1 KGHSH and CDR2 LQKENI.

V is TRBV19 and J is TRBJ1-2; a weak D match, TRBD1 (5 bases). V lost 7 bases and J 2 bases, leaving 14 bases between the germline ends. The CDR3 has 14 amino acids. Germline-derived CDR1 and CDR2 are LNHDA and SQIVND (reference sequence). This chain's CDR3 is CASNSPGYNYGYTF. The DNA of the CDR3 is TGTGCCAGTAATAGTCCAGGGTACAACTATGGCTACACCTTC.

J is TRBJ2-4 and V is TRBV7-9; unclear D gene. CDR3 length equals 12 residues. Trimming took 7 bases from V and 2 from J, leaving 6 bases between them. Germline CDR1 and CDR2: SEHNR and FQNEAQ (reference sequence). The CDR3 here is CASKGPKNIQYF. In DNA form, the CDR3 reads TGTGCCAGCAAGGGCCCCAAAAACATTCAGTACTTC.

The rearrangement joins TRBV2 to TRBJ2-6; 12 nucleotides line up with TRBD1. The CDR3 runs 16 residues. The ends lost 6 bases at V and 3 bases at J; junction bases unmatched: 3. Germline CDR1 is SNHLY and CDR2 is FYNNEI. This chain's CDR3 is CASRGQGARGANVLTF. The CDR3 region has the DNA TGTGCCAGCAGGGGACAGGGGGCGCGTGGGGCCAACGTCCTGACTTTC.

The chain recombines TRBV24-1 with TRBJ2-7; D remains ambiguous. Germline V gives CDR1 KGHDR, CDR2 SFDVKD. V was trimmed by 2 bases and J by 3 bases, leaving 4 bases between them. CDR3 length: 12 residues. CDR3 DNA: TGTGCCACCAGTGATTACAGCTACGAGCAGTACTTC. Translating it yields CATSDYSYEQYF.

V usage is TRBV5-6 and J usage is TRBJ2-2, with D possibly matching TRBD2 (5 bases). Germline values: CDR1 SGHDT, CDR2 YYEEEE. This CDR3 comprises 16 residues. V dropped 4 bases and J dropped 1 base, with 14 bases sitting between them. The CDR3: CASSRRLAQNTGELFF. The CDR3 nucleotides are TGTGCCAGCAGCCGGAGGCTAGCCCAGAACACCGGGGAGCTGTTTTTT.

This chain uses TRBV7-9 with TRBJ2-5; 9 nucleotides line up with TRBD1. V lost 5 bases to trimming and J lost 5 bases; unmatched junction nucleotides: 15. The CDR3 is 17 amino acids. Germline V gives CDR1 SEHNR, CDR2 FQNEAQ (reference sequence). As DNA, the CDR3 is TGTGCCAGCAGCAGTGGTTTAACAGGGGGCGCCGGGGAGACCCAGTACTTC. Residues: CASSSGLTGGAGETQYF.

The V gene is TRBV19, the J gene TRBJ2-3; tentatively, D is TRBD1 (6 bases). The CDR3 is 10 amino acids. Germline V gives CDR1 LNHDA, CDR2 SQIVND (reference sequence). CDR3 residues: CATGRDTQYF. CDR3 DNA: TGTGCTACAGGGAGAGATACGCAGTATTTT.

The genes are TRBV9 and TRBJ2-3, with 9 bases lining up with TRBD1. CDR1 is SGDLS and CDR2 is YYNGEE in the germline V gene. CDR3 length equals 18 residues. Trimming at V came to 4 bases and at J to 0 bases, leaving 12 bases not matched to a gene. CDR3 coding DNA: TGTGCCAGCAGCCCGACCGGGACAGGGAGGCTAAGCACAGATACGCAGTATTTT. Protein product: CASSPTGTGRLSTDTQYF.

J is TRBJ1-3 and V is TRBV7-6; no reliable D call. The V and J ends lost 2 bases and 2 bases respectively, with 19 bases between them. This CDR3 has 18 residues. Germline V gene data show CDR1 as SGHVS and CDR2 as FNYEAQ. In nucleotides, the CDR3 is TGTGCCAGCAGCTTACACCAGGTTCCCCTTGAGACTGGAAACACCATATATTTT. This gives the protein CASSLHQVPLETGNTIYF. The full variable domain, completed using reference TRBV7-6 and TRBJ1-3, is GAGVSQSPRYKVTKRGQDVALRCDPISGHVSLYWYRQALGQGPEFLTYFNYEAQQDKSGLPNDRFSAERPEGSISTLTIQRTEQRDSAMYRCASSLHQVPLETGNTIYFGEGSWLTVV.

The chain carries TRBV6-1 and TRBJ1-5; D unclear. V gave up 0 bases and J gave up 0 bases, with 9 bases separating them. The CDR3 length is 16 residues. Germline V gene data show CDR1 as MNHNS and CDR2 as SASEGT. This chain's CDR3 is CASSEANPYSNQPQHF. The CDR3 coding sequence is TGTGCCAGCAGTGAAGCTAACCCTTATAGCAATCAGCCCCAGCATTTT.

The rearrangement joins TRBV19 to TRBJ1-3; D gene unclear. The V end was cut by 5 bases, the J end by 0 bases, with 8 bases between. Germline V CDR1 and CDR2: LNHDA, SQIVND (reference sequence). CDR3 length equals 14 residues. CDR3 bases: TGTGCCAGTAGTCACATGAGCTCTGGAAACACCATATATTTT. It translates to CASSHMSSGNTIYF. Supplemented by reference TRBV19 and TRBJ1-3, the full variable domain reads DGGITQSPKYLFRKEGQNVTLSCEQNLNHDAMYWYRQDPGQGLRLIYYSQIVNDFQKGDIAEGYSVSREKKESFPLTVTSAQKNPTAFYLCASSHMSSGNTIYFGEGSWLTVV.